These 2 T cell receptor beta chains originate from one sample sequenced in a study of PD-1 blockade in classical Hodgkin lymphoma. The table came from immunoSEQ multiplex PCR; TCRdb's copy has only in-frame clones and leaves some out. Among tens of thousands of clones, more than 65% were seen once, and the ten largest hold less than 20%. Following autologous stem cell transplantation, relapse occurred in every patient, and exposure to brentuximab vedotin varied. Sequencing used peripheral blood mononuclear cells (PBMCs), obtained at baseline. The receptors come from a human donor with classical Hodgkin lymphoma.

This sequence joins TRBV1 and TRBJ2-7; TRBD1 is the table's D call and was not checked against the DNA. TRBV1 is a known pseudogene. CDR3 size: 13 residues. In DNA, the CDR3 is TGCACCAGCAACCGGGACAGGGGGCAAGAGCAGTACGTC. As protein: CTSNRDRGQEQYV.

In its sample, this clone was seen a few times. The chain has TRBV7-9 and TRBJ1-2; the D is unclear. The CDR3 covers 11 residues. The ends were cut back, 5 bases at V and 10 bases at J, with 11 bases in the middle. Per the germline V gene, CDR1 is SEHNR and CDR2 is FQNEAQ (reference sequence). CDR3: CASSLTEDYTF. The CDR3 bases are TGTGCCAGCAGCCTCACCGAGGACTACACCTTC.